The following is a TCR beta chain sequence with its context. Its target is unknown. With 9 bases removed from V and 8 bases from J, the gap between germline ends came to 25 bases. The CDR3 has 16 amino acids. The V gene's germline CDR1 is LGHDT and CDR2 YNNKEL (reference sequence). The data stem from a study of response to subunit inactivated influenza vaccine. Regarding the study as a whole: Each seasonal influenza vaccination, the authors suggested, recruits few new T cells.

TCRdb used MiXCR to reprocess the RT-PCR reads, holding one entry per CDR3 protein. Among fewer than 400,000 distinct CDR3 sequences listed, 20% to 25% were seen once. The chain combines TRBV3-1 with TRBJ1-4; perhaps TRBD1 as D (6 bases). The material was PBMCs from blood, obtained 21 months after vaccination. The sequence was obtained from a man between 50 and 70 years old who received an inactivated influenza vaccine. The CDR3 loop is CARGFGGASEGEKLFF. DNA of the CDR3: TGTGCCAGGGGGTTCGGGGGCGCCTCCGAGGGGGAAAAACTGTTTTTT. The full variable domain, in which reference TRBV3-1 and TRBJ1-4 provide the parts outside the CDR3, is DTAVSQTPKYLVTQMGNDKSIKCEQNLGHDTMYWYKQDSKKFLKIMFSYNNKELIINETVPNRFSPKSPDKAHLNLHINSLELGDSAVYFCARGFGGASEGEKLFFGSGTQLSVL.